These T cell receptor beta chains were read from a single sample in a study of T cells in lung cancer brain metastases. The protocol was immunoSEQ multiplex PCR, while the TCRdb copy is restricted to in-frame clones and leaves out a portion. The sample carries over a thousand clones, less than 90% recorded once. Input material: tumor tissue from a brain metastasis. The receptor set was obtained from a woman aged 55-69 years with non-small cell lung cancer that had spread to the brain. The CDR3 runs from the conserved cysteine through the conserved F or W. D genes are given only for firm matches. Clone size is given for some rows only: seen once, a few or many times, or a class if the clone is expanded.

>TRBJ1-1|TRBV20-1|NA|NA
TGCAGTGCTCGACTGTACACTGAAGCTTTCTTT
CSARLYTEAFF
>TRBJ2-7|TRBV10-1|NA|NA
TGCGCCAGCAGTAGAACAGCCGGAGGCGAGCAGTACTTC
CASSRTAGGEQYF
>TRBJ1-2|TRBV27|TRBD1|few
TGTGCCAGCAGCTTACAGGGGAGGTCTGGCTACACCTTC
CASSLQGRSGYTF
>TRBJ1-3|TRBV5-6|NA|NA
TGTGCCAGCAGCTTGTGGGGGGCACGAAACACCATATATTTT
CASSLWGARNTIYF
>TRBJ1-1|TRBV6-6|NA|NA
TGTGCCAGCAGTTACCCGGACAGAATGAACACTGAAGCTTTCTTT
CASSYPDRMNTEAFF
>TRBJ1-1|TRBV7-2|NA|once
TGTGCCAGCAGCCACCCGGCACGACACGGTGAAGCTTTCTTT
CASSHPARHGEAFF
>TRBJ2-1|TRBV11-3|NA|NA
TGTGCCAGCAGCATAAGGGAGCGCGATGAGCAGTTCTTC
CASSIRERDEQFF
>TRBJ1-2|TRBV2|NA|NA
TGTGCCAGCAGTCCGCAGGCGTACTATGGCTACACCTTC
CASSPQAYYGYTF
>TRBJ1-2|TRBV9|NA|NA
TGTGCCAGCAGCCCCCGGGACGCCGCTAACTATGGCTACACCTTC
CASSPRDAANYGYTF
>TRBJ2-2|TRBV5-4|NA|NA
TGTGCCAGCAGCTTATGGGTAACCGGGGAGCTGTTTTTT
CASSLWVTGELFF
>TRBJ2-7|TRBV9|TRBD2|NA
TGTGCCAGCAGCGTAGGTCCAGGGAGGGCCTACGAGCAGTACTTC
CASSVGPGRAYEQYF